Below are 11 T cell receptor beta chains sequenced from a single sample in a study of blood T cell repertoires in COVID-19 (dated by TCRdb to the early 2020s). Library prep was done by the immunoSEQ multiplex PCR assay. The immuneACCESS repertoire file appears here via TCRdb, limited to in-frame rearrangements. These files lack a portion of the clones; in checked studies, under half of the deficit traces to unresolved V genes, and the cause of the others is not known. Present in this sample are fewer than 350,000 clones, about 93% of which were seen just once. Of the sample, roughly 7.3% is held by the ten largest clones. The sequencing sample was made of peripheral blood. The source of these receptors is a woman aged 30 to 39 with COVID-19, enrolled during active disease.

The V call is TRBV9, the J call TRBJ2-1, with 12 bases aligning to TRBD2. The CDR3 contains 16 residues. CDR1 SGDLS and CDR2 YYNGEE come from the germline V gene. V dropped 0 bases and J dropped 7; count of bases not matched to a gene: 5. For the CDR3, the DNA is TGTGCCAGCAGCGTAGGACTAGCGGGAGCCGATAATGAGCAGTTCTTC. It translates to CASSVGLAGADNEQFF.

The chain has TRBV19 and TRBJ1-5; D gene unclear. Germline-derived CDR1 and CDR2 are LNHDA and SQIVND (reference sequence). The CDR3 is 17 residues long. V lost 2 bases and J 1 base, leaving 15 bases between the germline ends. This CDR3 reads CASSISGVPTSNQPQHF. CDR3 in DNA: TGTGCCAGTAGTATATCCGGGGTTCCGACAAGCAATCAGCCCCAGCATTTT. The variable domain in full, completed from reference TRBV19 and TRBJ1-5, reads DGGITQSPKYLFRKEGQNVTLSCEQNLNHDAMYWYRQDPGQGLRLIYYSQIVNDFQKGDIAEGYSVSREKKESFPLTVTSAQKNPTAFYLCASSISGVPTSNQPQHFGDGTRLSIL.

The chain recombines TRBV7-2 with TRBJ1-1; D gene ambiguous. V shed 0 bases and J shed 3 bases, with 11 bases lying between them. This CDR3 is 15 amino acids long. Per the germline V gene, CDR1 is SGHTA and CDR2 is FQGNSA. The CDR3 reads CASSLALNSYTEAFF. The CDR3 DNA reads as TGTGCCAGCAGCTTAGCGCTCAACAGTTACACTGAAGCTTTCTTT.

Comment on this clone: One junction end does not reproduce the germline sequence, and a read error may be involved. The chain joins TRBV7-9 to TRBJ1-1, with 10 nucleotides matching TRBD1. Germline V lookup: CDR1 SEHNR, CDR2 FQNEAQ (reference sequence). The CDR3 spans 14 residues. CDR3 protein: CASRLGQGGTEAFF. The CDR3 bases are TGTGCCAGCAGATTAGGACAGGGGGGCACTGAAGCTTTCTTT.

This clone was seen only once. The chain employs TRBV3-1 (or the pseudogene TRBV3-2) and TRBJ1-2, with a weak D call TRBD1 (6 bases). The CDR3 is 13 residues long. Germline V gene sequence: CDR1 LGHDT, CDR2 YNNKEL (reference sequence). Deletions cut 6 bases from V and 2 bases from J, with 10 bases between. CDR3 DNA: TGTGCCAGCAGACTCGGACAGAACTATGGCTACACCTTC. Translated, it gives CASRLGQNYGYTF.

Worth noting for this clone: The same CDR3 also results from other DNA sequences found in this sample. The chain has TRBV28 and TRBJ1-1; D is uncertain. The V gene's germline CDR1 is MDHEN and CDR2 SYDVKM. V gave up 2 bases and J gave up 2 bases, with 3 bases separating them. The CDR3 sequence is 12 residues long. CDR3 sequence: CASSLQNTEAFF. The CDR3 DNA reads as TGTGCCAGCAGTTTACAAAACACTGAAGCTTTCTTT.

Here the CDR3 DNA reads TGTGCCAGCAGTCTCGGACAGACCTATGGCTACACCTTC. Its protein is CASSLGQTYGYTF. The chain employs TRBV6-5 and TRBJ1-2; a possible D gene is TRBD1 (6 bases). Trimming cost V 5 bases and J 4 bases, with 11 bases left between them. The CDR3 has 13 residues. CDR1 MNHEY and CDR2 SVGAGI come from the germline V gene.

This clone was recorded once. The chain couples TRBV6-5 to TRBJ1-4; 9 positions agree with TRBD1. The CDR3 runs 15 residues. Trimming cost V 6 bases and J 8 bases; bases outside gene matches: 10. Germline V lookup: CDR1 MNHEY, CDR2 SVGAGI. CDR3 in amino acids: CASSSTGQGEEKLFF. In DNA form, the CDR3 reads TGTGCCAGCAGCTCTACGGGACAGGGTGAAGAAAAACTGTTTTTT.

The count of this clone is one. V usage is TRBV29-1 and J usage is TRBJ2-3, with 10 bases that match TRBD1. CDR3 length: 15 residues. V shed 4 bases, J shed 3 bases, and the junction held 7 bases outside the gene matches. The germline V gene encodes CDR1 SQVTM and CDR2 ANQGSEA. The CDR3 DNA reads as TGCAGCGTTGGGGACAGGGGAGCTCGAACAGATACGCAGTATTTT. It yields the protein CSVGDRGARTDTQYF.

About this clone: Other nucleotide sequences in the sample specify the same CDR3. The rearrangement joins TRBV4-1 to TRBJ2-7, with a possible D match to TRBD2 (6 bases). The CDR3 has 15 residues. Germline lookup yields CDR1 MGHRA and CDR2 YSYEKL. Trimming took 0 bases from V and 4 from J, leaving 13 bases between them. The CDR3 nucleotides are TGCGCCAGCAGCCAAGATACGGGACTCGCTTACGAGCAGTACTTC. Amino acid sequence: CASSQDTGLAYEQYF.

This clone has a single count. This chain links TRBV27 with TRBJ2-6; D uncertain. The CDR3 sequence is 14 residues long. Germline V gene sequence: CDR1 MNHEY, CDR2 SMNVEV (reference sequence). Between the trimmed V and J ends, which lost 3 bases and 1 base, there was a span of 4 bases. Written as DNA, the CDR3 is TGTGCCAGCAGTTTCGTTTCTGGGGCCAACGTCCTGACTTTC. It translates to CASSFVSGANVLTF.